This T cell receptor (beta chain) is from a study of T cells in Graves' hyperthyroidism and ophthalmopathy. Study-wide findings and caveats: In blood, most of the thyroid clonotypes expanded above 0.001 were also present. In simple terms, a model built on 13 V-J features told ophthalmopathy apart from stable hyperthyroidism. Ophthalmopathy was identified by the model a median about seven months ahead of onset.

Patients showing uncontrolled infection, other autoimmune disease, pregnancy or lactation were ineligible. RNA transcripts served as the template for amplifying TCR beta CDR3 regions. RT-PCR in the first round (using the HTBI primer set) targeted the TCR CDR3. TCRdb redid the calling of the multiplex PCR reads with MiXCR, one entry per CDR3 protein. The profile covers about 380,000 distinct CDR3 sequences, with less than 20% appearing a single time and over 35% taken by the ten largest. The CDR3 spans 14 residues. In germline, CDR1 is DFQATT, CDR2 SNEGSKA (reference sequence). This clonotype was detected a few times. The antigen is undetermined. One junction end does not reproduce the germline sequence, and a read error may be involved.

J is TRBJ2-2 and V is TRBV20-1, with D possibly matching TRBD2 (6 bases). Sequencing was carried out using blood. This clonotype was sampled from a man between 18 and 35 years old with Graves' ophthalmopathy. CDR3 region: CSAFLARNAGELFF. DNA of the CDR3: TGCAGTGCTTTTCTAGCGAGGAACGCCGGGGAGCTGTTTTTT.